This is a list of T cell receptor beta chains from one sample in a study of T cell responses to AZD1222 COVID-19 vaccine. Sequencing used immunoSEQ multiplex PCR; TCRdb keeps in-frame clones, though not all of them. The table lists approximately 35,000 clones, 75% to 90% of them singletons. The source was peripheral blood, collected on day 0 of AZD1222 vaccination. The receptors derive from an adult in good health. Each CDR3 is given with its conserved first and last residue. A D gene is named only where the DNA matches it firmly. Clone size is given for some rows only: seen once, a few or many times, or a class if the clone is expanded.

d_gene	v_gene	j_gene	abundance	CDR3aa	CDR3nt
NA	TRBV18	TRBJ2-1	NA	CASSRNGSSYNEQFF	TGTGCCAGCTCACGGAACGGGAGCTCCTACAATGAGCAGTTCTTC
NA	TRBV19	TRBJ1-4	NA	CASSISVGEKLFF	TGTGCCAGTAGTATCAGTGTGGGCGAAAAACTGTTTTTT
TRBD2	TRBV5-1	TRBJ2-1	few	CASSWTLAGSYNEQFF	TGCGCCAGCAGCTGGACCCTAGCGGGATCCTACAATGAGCAGTTCTTC
NA	TRBV18	TRBJ1-4	NA	CASSPGTGGGYGNEKLFF	TGTGCCAGCTCCCCCGGTACAGGCGGCGGGTATGGTAATGAAAAACTGTTTTTT
NA	TRBV5-4	TRBJ1-1	NA	CASSLDTDREAFF	TGTGCCAGCAGCTTGGATACGGACCGTGAAGCTTTCTTT
NA	TRBV7-2	TRBJ2-3	NA	CASSSTRDKGLDTQYF	TGTGCCAGCAGCTCCACTCGGGACAAGGGTTTGGATACGCAGTATTTT
NA	TRBV28	TRBJ1-3	NA	CASRPGHSGNTIYF	TGTGCCAGCAGACCGGGACACTCTGGAAACACCATATATTTT
NA	TRBV5-8	TRBJ2-4	large	CASSLEEGATKNIQYF	TGTGCCAGCAGCTTGGAGGAGGGGGCGACCAAAAACATTCAGTACTTC
NA	TRBV19	TRBJ2-7	NA	CASSLRRGENYEQYF	TGTGCCAGTAGCCTTAGGAGGGGAGAGAACTACGAGCAGTACTTC
TRBD1	TRBV10-2	TRBJ1-4	NA	CARPLQRTGAREKLFF	TGCGCCAGACCCCTACAGAGGACAGGGGCTCGTGAAAAACTGTTTTTT
NA	TRBV5-4	TRBJ1-1	NA	CASSPRGGNTEAFF	TGTGCCAGCAGCCCGAGGGGGGGGAACACTGAAGCTTTCTTT
NA	TRBV28	TRBJ2-3	NA	CASSLNDWTAYF	TGTGCCAGCAGTTTAAACGACTGGACCGCGTATTTT
NA	TRBV4-1	TRBJ1-2	NA	CASSQDPGIYGYTF	TGCGCCAGCAGCCAAGATCCGGGGATCTATGGCTACACCTTC
TRBD1	TRBV14	TRBJ1-1	NA	CASSHPTGGNTEAFF	TGTGCCAGCAGCCACCCTACAGGGGGGAACACTGAAGCTTTCTTT
TRBD2	TRBV10-3	TRBJ2-3	NA	CAISEGLAGGLDTQYF	TGTGCCATCAGTGAGGGGCTAGCGGGAGGGCTAGATACGCAGTATTTT
TRBD2	TRBV5-1	TRBJ2-5	once	CASSLLAGDLETQYF	TGCGCCAGCAGCTTGCTAGCGGGAGACTTGGAGACCCAGTACTTC
TRBD1	TRBV6-4	TRBJ1-6	NA	CASSDSTGGNSPLHF	TGTGCCAGCAGTGACTCGACAGGGGGCAATTCACCCCTCCACTTT
NA	TRBV9	TRBJ2-7	NA	CASSVTAVSYEQYF	TGTGCCAGCAGCGTAACCGCAGTCTCCTACGAGCAGTACTTC
NA	TRBV10-3	TRBJ1-1	few	CAISDLDRNTEAFF	TGTGCCATCAGTGATTTGGATCGTAACACTGAAGCTTTCTTT
NA	TRBV5-5	TRBJ2-3	few	CASSLRGADTQYF	TGTGCCAGCAGCTTGAGGGGCGCAGATACGCAGTATTTT
NA	TRBV3-1/TRBV3-2	TRBJ2-1	NA	CASSLRALPHEQFF	TGTGCCAGCAGCCTCCGGGCCCTACCCCATGAGCAGTTCTTC
NA	TRBV5-6	TRBJ2-7	NA	CASSGPESAYEQYF	TGTGCCAGCAGTGGACCGGAGTCCGCTTACGAGCAGTACTTC
TRBD2	TRBV28	TRBJ2-5	NA	CASSLSSGGARETQYF	TGTGCCAGCAGTTTATCTAGCGGGGGGGCCAGGGAGACCCAGTACTTC
NA	TRBV4-1	TRBJ1-5	NA	CASSHYRDQPQHF	TGCGCCAGCAGCCACTACAGAGATCAGCCCCAGCATTTT
TRBD2	TRBV28	TRBJ2-7	NA	CASSLSGASGSYEQYF	TGTGCCAGCAGTTTATCGGGGGCTAGCGGGAGTTACGAGCAGTACTTC
NA	TRBV5-1	TRBJ2-6	NA	CASSLQVGANVLTF	TGCGCCAGCAGCTTGCAGGTCGGGGCCAACGTCCTGACTTTC
NA	TRBV7-2	TRBJ1-3	few	CASSFGQPGDTIYF	TGTGCCAGCAGCTTCGGGCAGCCCGGCGACACCATATATTTT
NA	TRBV12-3/TRBV12-4	TRBJ1-3	once	CASRTATGNTIYF	TGTGCCAGCAGGACAGCCACTGGAAACACCATATATTTT